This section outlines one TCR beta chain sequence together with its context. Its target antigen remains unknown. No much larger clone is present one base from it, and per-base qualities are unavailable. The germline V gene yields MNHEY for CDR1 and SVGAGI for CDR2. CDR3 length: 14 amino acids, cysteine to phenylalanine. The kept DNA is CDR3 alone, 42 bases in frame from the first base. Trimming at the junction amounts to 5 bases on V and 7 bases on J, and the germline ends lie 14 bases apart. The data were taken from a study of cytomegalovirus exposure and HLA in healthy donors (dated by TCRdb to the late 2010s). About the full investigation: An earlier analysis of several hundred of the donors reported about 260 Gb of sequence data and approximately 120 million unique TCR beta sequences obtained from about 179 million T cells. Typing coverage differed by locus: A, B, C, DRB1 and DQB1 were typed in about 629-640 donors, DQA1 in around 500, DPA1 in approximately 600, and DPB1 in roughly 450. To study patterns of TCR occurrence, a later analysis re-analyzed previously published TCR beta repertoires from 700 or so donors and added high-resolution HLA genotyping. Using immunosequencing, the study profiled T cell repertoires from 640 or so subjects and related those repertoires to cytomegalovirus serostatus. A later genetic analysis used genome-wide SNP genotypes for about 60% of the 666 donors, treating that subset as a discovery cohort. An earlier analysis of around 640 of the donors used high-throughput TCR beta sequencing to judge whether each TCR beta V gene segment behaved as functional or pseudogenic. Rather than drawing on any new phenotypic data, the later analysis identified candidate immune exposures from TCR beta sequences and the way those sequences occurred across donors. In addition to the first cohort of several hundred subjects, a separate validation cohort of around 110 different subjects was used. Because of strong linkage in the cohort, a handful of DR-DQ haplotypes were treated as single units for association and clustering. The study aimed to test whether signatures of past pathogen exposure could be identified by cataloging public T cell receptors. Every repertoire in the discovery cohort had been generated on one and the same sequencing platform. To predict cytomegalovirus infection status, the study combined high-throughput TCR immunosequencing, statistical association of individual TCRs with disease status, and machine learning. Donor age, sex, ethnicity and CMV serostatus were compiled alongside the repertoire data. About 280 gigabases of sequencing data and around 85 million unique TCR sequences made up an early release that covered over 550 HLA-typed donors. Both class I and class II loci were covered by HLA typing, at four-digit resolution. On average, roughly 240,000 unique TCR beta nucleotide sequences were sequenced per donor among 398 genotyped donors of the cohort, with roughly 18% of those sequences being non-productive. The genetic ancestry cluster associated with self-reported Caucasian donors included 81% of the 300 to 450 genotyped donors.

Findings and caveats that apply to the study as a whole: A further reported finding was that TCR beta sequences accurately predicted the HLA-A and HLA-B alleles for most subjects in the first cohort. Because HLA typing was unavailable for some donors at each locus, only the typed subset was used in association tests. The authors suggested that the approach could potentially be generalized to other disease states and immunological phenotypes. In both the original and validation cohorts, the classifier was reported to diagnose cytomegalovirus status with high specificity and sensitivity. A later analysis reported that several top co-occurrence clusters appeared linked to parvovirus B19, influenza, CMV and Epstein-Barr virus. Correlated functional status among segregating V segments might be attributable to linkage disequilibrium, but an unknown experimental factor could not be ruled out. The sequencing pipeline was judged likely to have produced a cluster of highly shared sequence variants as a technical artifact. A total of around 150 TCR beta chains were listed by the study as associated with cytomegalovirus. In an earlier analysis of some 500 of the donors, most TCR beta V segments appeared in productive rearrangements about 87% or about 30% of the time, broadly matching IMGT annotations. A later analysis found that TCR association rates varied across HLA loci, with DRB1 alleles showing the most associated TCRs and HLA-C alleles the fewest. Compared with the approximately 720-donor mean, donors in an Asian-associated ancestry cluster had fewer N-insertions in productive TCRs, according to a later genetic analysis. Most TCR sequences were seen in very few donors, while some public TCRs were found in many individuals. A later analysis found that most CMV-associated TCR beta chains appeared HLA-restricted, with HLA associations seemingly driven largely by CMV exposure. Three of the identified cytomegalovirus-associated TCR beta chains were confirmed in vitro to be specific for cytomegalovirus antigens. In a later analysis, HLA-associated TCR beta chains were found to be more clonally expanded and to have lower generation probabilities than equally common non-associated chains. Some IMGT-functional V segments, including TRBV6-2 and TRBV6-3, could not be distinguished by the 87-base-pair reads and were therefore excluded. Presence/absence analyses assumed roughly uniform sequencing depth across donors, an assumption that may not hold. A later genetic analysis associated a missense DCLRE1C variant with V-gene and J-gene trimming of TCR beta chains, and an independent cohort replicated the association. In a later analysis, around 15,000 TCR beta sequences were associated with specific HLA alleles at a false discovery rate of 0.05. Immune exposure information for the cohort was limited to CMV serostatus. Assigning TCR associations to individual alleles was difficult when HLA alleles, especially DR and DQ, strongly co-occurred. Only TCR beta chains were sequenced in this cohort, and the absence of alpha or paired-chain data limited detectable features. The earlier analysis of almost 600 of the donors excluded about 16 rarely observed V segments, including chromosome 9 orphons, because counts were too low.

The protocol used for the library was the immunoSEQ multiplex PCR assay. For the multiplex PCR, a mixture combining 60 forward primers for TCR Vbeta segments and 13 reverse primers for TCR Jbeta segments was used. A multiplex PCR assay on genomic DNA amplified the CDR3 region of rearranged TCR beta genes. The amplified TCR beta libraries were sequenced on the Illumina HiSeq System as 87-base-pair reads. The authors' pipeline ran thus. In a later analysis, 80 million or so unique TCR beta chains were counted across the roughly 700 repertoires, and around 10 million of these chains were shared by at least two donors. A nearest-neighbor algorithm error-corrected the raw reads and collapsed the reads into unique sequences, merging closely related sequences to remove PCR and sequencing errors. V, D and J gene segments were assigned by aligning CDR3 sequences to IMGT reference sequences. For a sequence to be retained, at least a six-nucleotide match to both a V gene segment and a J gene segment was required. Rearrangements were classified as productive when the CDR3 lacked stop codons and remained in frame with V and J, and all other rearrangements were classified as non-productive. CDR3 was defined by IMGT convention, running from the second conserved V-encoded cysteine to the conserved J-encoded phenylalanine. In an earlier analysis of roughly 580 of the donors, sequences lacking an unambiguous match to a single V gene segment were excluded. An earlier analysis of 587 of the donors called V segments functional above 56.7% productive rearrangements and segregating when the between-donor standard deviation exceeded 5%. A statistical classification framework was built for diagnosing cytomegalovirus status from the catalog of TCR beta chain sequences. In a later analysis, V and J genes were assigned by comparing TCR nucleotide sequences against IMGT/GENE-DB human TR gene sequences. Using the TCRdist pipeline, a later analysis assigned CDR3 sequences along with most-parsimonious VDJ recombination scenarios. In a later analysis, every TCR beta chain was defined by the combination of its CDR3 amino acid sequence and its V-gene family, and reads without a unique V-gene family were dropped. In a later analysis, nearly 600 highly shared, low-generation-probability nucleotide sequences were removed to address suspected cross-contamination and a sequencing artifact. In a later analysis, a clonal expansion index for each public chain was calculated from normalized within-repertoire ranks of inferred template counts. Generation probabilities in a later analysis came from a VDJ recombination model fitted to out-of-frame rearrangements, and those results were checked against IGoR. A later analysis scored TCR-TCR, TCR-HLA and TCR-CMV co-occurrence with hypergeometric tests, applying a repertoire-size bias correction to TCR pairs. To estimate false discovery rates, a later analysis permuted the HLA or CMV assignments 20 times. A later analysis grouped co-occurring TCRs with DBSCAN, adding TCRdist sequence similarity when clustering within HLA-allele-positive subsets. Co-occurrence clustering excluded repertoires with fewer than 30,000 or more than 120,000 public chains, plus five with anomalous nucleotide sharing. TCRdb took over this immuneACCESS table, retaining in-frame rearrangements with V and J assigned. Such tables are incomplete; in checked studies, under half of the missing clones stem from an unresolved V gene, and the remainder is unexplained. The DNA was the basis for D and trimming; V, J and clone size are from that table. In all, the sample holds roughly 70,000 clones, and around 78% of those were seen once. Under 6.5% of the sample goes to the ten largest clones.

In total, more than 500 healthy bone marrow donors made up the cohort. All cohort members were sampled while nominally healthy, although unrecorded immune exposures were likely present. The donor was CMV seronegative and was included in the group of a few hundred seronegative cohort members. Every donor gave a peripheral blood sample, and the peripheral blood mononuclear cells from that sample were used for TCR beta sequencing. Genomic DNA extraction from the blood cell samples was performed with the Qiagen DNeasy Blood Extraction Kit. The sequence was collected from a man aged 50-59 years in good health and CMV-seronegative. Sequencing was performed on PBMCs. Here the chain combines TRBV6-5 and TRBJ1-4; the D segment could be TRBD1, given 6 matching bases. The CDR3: CASSKTATGEKLFF. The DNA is TGTGCCAGCAGTAAGACAGCGACAGGTGAAAAACTGTTTTTT.